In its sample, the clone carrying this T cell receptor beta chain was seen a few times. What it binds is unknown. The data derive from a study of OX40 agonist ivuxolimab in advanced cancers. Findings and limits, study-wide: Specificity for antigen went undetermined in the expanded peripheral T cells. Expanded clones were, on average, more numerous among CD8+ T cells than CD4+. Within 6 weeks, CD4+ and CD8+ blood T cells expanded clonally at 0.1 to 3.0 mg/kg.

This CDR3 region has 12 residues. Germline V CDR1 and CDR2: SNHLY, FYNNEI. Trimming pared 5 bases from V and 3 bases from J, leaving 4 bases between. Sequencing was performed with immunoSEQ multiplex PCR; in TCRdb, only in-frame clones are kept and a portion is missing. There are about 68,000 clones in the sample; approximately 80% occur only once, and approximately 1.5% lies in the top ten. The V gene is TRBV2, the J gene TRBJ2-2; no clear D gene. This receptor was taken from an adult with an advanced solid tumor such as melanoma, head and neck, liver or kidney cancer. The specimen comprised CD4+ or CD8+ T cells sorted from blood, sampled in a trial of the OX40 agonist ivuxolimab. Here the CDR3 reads CASSTYTGELFF. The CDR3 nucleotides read TGTGCCAGCAGTACTTACACCGGGGAGCTGTTTTTT. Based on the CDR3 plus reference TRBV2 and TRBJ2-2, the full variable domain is EPEVTQTPSHQVTQMGQEVILRCVPISNHLYFYWYRQILGQKVEFLVSFYNNEISEKSEIFDDQFSVERPDGSNFTLKIRSTKLEDSAMYFCASSTYTGELFFGEGSRLTVL.